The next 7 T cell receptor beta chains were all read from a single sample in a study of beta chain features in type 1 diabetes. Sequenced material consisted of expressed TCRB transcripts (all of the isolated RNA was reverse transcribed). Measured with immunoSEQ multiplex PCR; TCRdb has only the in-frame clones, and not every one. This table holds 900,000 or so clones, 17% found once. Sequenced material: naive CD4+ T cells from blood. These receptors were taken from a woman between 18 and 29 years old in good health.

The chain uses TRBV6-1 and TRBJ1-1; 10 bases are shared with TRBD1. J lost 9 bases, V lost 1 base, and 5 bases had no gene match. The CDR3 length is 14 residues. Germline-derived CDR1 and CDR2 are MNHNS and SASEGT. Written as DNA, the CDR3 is TGTGCCAGCAGTGAAGGAGACAGGGGGCGCAAAGCTTTCTTT. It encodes CASSEGDRGRKAFF.

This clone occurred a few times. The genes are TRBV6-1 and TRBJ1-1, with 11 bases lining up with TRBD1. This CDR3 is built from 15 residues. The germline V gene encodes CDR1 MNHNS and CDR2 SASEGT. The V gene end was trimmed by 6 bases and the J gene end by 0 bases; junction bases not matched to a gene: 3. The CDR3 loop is CASRGQGALNTEAFF. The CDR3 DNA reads TGTGCCAGCAGAGGACAGGGGGCGTTGAACACTGAAGCTTTCTTT.

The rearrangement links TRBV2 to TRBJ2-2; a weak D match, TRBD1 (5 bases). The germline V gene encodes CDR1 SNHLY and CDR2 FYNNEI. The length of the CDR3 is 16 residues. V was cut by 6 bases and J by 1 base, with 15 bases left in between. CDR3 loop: CASRPGPTGNTGELFF. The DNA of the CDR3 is TGTGCCAGCAGACCCGGACCAACAGGGAACACCGGGGAGCTGTTTTTT. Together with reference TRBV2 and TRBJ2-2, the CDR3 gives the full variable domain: EPEVTQTPSHQVTQMGQEVILRCVPISNHLYFYWYRQILGQKVEFLVSFYNNEISEKSEIFDDQFSVERPDGSNFTLKIRSTKLEDSAMYFCASRPGPTGNTGELFFGEGSRLTVL.

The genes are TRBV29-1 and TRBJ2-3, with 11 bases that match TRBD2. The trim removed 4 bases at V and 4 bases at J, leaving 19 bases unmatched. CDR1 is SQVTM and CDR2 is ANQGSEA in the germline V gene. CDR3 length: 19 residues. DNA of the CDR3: TGCAGCGTTGCATGGGGGGCTAACCTAGCGGGAGGAGGCGCAGATACGCAGTATTTT. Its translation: CSVAWGANLAGGGADTQYF.

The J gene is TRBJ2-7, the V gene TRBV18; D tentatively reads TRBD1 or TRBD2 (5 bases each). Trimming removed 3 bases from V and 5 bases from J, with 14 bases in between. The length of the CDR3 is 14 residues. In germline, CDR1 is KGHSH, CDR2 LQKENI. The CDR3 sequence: CASSPPGPKDEQYF. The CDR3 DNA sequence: TGTGCCAGCTCACCGCCGGGGCCCAAGGACGAGCAGTACTTC.

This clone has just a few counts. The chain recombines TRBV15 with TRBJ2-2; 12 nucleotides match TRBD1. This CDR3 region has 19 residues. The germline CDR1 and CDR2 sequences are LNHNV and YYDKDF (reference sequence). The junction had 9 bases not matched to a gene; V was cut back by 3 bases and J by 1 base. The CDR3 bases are TGTGCCACCAGCAGCCCCCTCCGGGACAGGGGGCGGAACACCGGGGAGCTGTTTTTT. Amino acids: CATSSPLRDRGRNTGELFF.

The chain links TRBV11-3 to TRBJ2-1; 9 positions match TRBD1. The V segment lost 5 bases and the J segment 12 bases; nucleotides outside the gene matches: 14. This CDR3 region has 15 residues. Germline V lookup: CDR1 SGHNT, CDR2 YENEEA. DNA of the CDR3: TGTGCCAGCAGCCTCGGGACAGGGTTTTATAGTGGGCAGTTCTTC. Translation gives CASSLGTGFYSGQFF. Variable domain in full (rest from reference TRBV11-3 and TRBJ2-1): EAGVVQSPRYKIIEKKQPVAFWCNPISGHNTLYWYLQNLGQGPELLIRYENEEAVDDSQLPKDRFSAERLKGVDSTLKIQPAELGDSAVYLCASSLGTGFYSGQFFGPGTRLTVL.